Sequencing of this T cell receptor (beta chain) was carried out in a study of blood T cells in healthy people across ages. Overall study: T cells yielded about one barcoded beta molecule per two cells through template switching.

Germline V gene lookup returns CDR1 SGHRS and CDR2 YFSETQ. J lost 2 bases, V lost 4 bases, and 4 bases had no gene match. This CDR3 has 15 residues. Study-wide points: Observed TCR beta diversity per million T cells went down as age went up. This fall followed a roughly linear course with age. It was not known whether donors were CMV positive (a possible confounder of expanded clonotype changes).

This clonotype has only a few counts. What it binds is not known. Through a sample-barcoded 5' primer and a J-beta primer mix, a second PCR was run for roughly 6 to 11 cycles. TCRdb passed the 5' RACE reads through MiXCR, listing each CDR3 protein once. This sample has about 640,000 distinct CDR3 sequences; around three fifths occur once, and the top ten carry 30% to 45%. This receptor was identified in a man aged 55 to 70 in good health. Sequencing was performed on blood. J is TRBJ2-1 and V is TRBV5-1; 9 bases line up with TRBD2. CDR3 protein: CASSAAGGPYNEQFF. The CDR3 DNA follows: TGCGCCAGCAGCGCAGCGGGGGGACCCTACAATGAGCAGTTCTTC.